This T cell receptor (beta chain) was profiled in a study of blood T cell repertoires in COVID-19 (dated by TCRdb to 2018 to 2021). About the full investigation: Samples covering the acute and convalescent phases of COVID-19 were provided by collaborators in the United States, Italy and Spain. The prospective study material was composed of cDNA or gDNA derived from T cells, B-cell-depleted T cells, or PBMCs. Deeply sampled blood TCRbeta repertoires from subjects exposed to, actively infected with, or recovered from COVID-19 were included in the dataset. The repertoires were released in a freely available public database intended as a resource for research on the immune response to SARS-CoV-2. The samples were drawn from the first 160 participants of the ongoing ImmuneRACE study and from about 1,200 subjects provided by 6 global collaborators. A de-identified subject ID, COVID-19 status, age in years and sex were almost always included in the sample metadata. Where HLA class I and class II types were available, the types were taken from metadata supplied by the sample provider, not from assay-based typing. The research as a whole found: The amount of clinical and demographic metadata varied by source and participant and was provided uncurated.

Whole blood was collected in K2EDTA tubes by collaborating institutions according to the institutions' own protocols. For TCRbeta analysis, collaborators shipped samples as frozen whole blood, isolated PBMCs, or DNA extracted from either of those sample types. A remark on this clone: The antigen it recognizes is unknown. Base qualities were left out, and no much larger clone turns up one base away.

TCRbeta CDR3 regions were amplified from genomic DNA using the immunoSEQ Assay, a bias-controlled multiplex PCR. The source study handled its data this way. Nucleated cell counts per sample were estimated from amplification of reference gene primers within the assay. Sequence reads were collapsed and filtered to measure the absolute abundance of every unique TCRbeta CDR3 rearrangement. For each sample, productive Simpson clonality was calculated as the square root of Simpson's diversity index over productive rearrangements. TCRdb mirrors the immuneACCESS table, restricted to in-frame sequences. Some clones are absent from its copies; in checked studies, under half trace to an unresolved V gene, and the reason for the others is unknown. V, J and clone size were drawn from that table, and D and trimming were deduced from the DNA. The sample contains 60,000 to 65,000 clones, around three quarters of them found a single time. The leading ten clones occupy approximately 5.3% of the sample.

Sample: peripheral blood. The receptor comes from a human donor in a cohort sampled during active COVID-19.

The CDR3 protein is CASSQFGTTNNQPQHF. In nucleotide form, the sequence is TGTGCCAGCTCGCAGTTTGGGACAACTAACAATCAGCCCCAGCATTTT. The sequence joins TRBV18 to TRBJ1-5; the D gene is possibly TRBD1, with 6 bases matching. Reading the germline V gene gives CDR1 KGHSH and CDR2 LQKENI. Relative to germline, V is 6 bases shorter and J is 3 bases shorter, with 18 bases between their ends. The CDR3 has 16 amino acids, counting the end cysteine and phenylalanine. CDR3 DNA only is kept here, 48 bases in frame from base 1.